Listed here is a single TCR beta chain. These data are taken from a study of shared clonotypes between healthy human individuals. Assay: immunoSEQ multiplex PCR; the TCRdb copy retains only in-frame clones and omits some. The table includes 2,100,000 or so clones, roughly 95% detected once. V lost 0 bases to trimming and J lost 0 bases, with 12 bases between them. This CDR3 is 18 amino acids long. In germline, CDR1 is MGHRA, CDR2 YSYEKL. The receptor's source is a man aged 18 to 29 in good health. J is TRBJ2-6 and V is TRBV4-1; weak D call: TRBD1 (6 bases). The sequencing sample was made of naive CD4+ T cells sorted from blood. Described subset: CD45RA+ positively selected. This chain's CDR3 is CASSQEYRASSGANVLTF. CDR3 in DNA: TGCGCCAGCAGCCAAGAATACAGGGCGAGCTCTGGGGCCAACGTCCTGACTTTC.